The 15 T cell receptor beta chains below come from one sample, sequenced in a study of T cell responses to AZD1222 COVID-19 vaccine. The data were produced by immunoSEQ multiplex PCR, yet TCRdb's version contains in-frame clones alone and is incomplete. The sample gives around 150,000 clones, roughly 88% of which show up once; around 1.8% is in the top ten. The source was peripheral blood, collected 28 days after the second AZD1222 dose. These receptors originate from an adult who received the AZD1222 COVID-19 vaccine.

CDR3 in DNA: TGTGCCAGTAGTAAACTGATCGGAAAACTGTTTTTT. The encoded protein is CASSKLIGKLFF. The chain recombines TRBV19 with TRBJ1-4; D is unresolved. Germline-derived CDR1 and CDR2 are LNHDA and SQIVND (reference sequence). V was shortened by 4 bases and J by 10 bases, with 10 bases between the two germline ends. This CDR3 is 12 amino acids long. Filled out from reference TRBV19 and TRBJ1-4, the complete variable domain reads DGGITQSPKYLFRKEGQNVTLSCEQNLNHDAMYWYRQDPGQGLRLIYYSQIVNDFQKGDIAEGYSVSREKKESFPLTVTSAQKNPTAFYLCASSKLIGKLFFGSGTQLSVL.

The chain employs TRBV4-1 and TRBJ2-3; 10 bases fit TRBD1. This CDR3 region has 16 residues. The V gene end was trimmed by 1 base and the J gene end by 2 bases; junction bases not matched to a gene: 3. CDR1 MGHRA and CDR2 YSYEKL come from the germline V gene. This CDR3 reads CASSQVGTGVTDTQYF. CDR3 DNA sequence: TGCGCCAGCAGCCAAGTTGGGACAGGGGTCACAGATACGCAGTATTTT.

The V gene is TRBV7-9, the J gene TRBJ1-1, with D uncertain. Looked up from germline, CDR1 is SEHNR and CDR2 is FQNEAQ (reference sequence). The CDR3 is 13 residues long. The V and J ends lost 8 bases and 1 base respectively, with 11 bases between them. The CDR3 protein is CASGPEANTEAFF. CDR3 DNA sequence: TGTGCCAGCGGCCCGGAGGCGAACACTGAAGCTTTCTTT. Looking up the rest from reference TRBV7-9 and TRBJ1-1 gives the full variable domain: DTGVSQNPRHKITKRGQNVTFRCDPISEHNRLYWYRQTLGQGPEFLTYFQNEAQLEKSRLLSDRFSAERPKGSFSTLEIQRTEQGDSAMYLCASGPEANTEAFFGQGTRLTVV.

J is TRBJ2-7 and V is TRBV28; 11 nucleotides line up with TRBD1. CDR3 length: 14 residues. The V gene's germline CDR1 is MDHEN and CDR2 SYDVKM. V was pared by 3 bases and J by 4 bases, with 2 bases of the junction left unmatched. The CDR3 coding sequence is TGTGCCAGCAGTTTGGGACAGGGGGTTTACGAGCAGTACTTC. Amino acid sequence: CASSLGQGVYEQYF.

The chain couples TRBV7-2 to TRBJ2-1; 14 positions match TRBD2. The junction had 8 bases not matched to a gene; V was cut back by 3 bases and J by 7 bases. Per germline, CDR1 SGHTA and CDR2 FQGNSA. The CDR3 has 17 amino acids. The CDR3 DNA reads TGTGCCAGCAGCTTCCCAGGACTAGCGGGGGGAGGAAATGAGCAGTTCTTC. It specifies CASSFPGLAGGGNEQFF.

The CDR3 protein is CASSLGGRAYEQYF. In DNA, the CDR3 is TGTGCCAGCAGCTTAGGGGGGAGAGCCTACGAGCAGTACTTC. The rearrangement joins TRBV7-8 to TRBJ2-7; D may correspond to TRBD1 or TRBD2 (5 bases each). The CDR3 sequence is 14 residues long. V was cut by 1 base and J by 2 bases, with 9 bases left in between. Germline V CDR1 and CDR2: SGHVS, FQNEAQ.

The gene calls are TRBV2 and TRBJ1-1; TRBD1 is a possible D gene (5 bases). From germline, CDR1 is SNHLY and CDR2 FYNNEI. V lost 3 bases, J lost 0 bases, and 14 bases lay in between. The CDR3 has 16 amino acids. The CDR3 bases are TGTGCCAGCAGTGATGCGGGGGGGTTGATGAACACTGAAGCTTTCTTT. This codes for CASSDAGGLMNTEAFF.

The V gene is TRBV28, the J gene TRBJ2-5, with D maybe TRBD2 (5 bases). CDR3 length equals 12 residues. Germline V CDR1 and CDR2: MDHEN, SYDVKM. V lost 7 bases and J 5 bases, leaving 11 bases between the germline ends. In nucleotides, the CDR3 is TGTGCCAGCAATGGCGGGCTCGAGACCCAGTACTTC. This codes for CASNGGLETQYF. Complete variable domain (other parts from reference TRBV28 and TRBJ2-5): DVKVTQSSRYLVKRTGEKVFLECVQDMDHENMFWYRQDPGLGLRLIYFSYDVKMKEKGDIPEGYSVSREKKERFSLILESASTNQTSMYLCASNGGLETQYFGPGTRLLVL.

The chain couples TRBV5-1 to TRBJ1-1; maybe TRBD1 (6 bases). The CDR3 covers 13 residues. Trimming pared 4 bases from V and 4 bases from J, leaving 11 bases between. Germline V CDR1 and CDR2: SGHRS, YFSETQ. The CDR3 loop reads CASSLHRATEAFF. The CDR3 DNA sequence: TGCGCCAGCAGCCTCCACAGGGCCACTGAAGCTTTCTTT.

This rearrangement joins TRBV19 to TRBJ1-6; D not resolved. The CDR3 extends over 18 amino acids. V was pared by 1 base and J by 0 bases, with 13 bases between. Germline assignment: CDR1 LNHDA and CDR2 SQIVND (reference sequence). DNA for the CDR3: TGTGCCAGTAGTATAGTCGCAGGACGAAGCTCCTATAATTCACCCCTCCACTTT. This sequence encodes CASSIVAGRSSYNSPLHF.

J is TRBJ1-1 and V is TRBV7-9; weak D call: TRBD1 (6 bases). CDR1 and CDR2 from the germline V gene are SEHNR and FQNEAQ (reference sequence). CDR3 size: 16 residues. The V and J ends lost 5 bases and 0 bases respectively, with 16 bases between them. CDR3 nucleotides: TGTGCCAGCAGCCACAGGGTTGGGGGAATGAACACTGAAGCTTTCTTT. Its protein is CASSHRVGGMNTEAFF.

The chain recombines TRBV4-2 with TRBJ1-2; D gene uncertain. The CDR3 covers 14 residues. The V gene lost 0 bases and the J gene lost 8 bases, with 13 bases spanning the gap. The germline gives CDR1 LGHNA, CDR2 YNFKEQ. The CDR3 DNA is TGTGCCAGCAGCCAAGACCGAGCTTTTTGGGGCTACACCTTC. This gives the protein CASSQDRAFWGYTF.

This sequence joins TRBV18 and TRBJ2-5, with 8 bases matching TRBD1. CDR3 length: 14 amino acids. Looked up from germline, CDR1 is KGHSH and CDR2 is LQKENI. The V gene end was trimmed by 3 bases and the J gene end by 5 bases; junction bases not matched to a gene: 5. CDR3 residues: CASSPRQGTETQYF. The CDR3 DNA is TGTGCCAGCTCACCGAGACAGGGGACGGAGACCCAGTACTTC.

This clone was seen a single time. The rearrangement uses TRBV7-2 and TRBJ2-2; no firm D call. Trimming removed 4 bases at V and 4 bases at J, with 13 bases between. Germline lookup yields CDR1 SGHTA and CDR2 FQGNSA. The CDR3 has 15 amino acids. CDR3 coding DNA: TGTGCCAGCAGCTCGTCCGCCGTGGGCACCGGGGAGCTGTTTTTT. The encoded protein is CASSSSAVGTGELFF.

V and J are TRBV7-2 and TRBJ1-1, with D uncertain. The V end was cut by 0 bases, the J end by 6 bases, with 8 bases between. This CDR3 has 13 amino acids. CDR1 SGHTA and CDR2 FQGNSA come from the germline V gene. This chain's CDR3 is CASSLARLAEAFF. CDR3 coding DNA: TGTGCCAGCAGCTTAGCGCGCTTGGCTGAAGCTTTCTTT.